The rows below give T cell receptor beta chains drawn from one sample of a study of blood T cell repertoires in COVID-19. Repertoires were generated with immunoSEQ multiplex PCR, while TCRdb's copy carries only in-frame clones and drops some. The profile shows some 220,000 clones, around four fifths of them singletons. Sequencing was performed on peripheral blood. The receptors stem from a woman aged 60-70 years with active or convalescent COVID-19. Each CDR3 is given with its conserved first and last residue. A D gene is named only where the DNA matches it firmly. Size is stated for part of the rows, as once, few or many counts, or as a class when the clone is expanded.

clone_size	v_call	j_call	d_call	cdr3_aa	cdr3_nt
NA	TRBV21-1	TRBJ2-1	NA	CASSKSTGAFNEQFF	TGTGCCAGCAGCAAGTCGACAGGGGCGTTCAATGAGCAGTTCTTC
once	TRBV5-5	TRBJ2-5	TRBD1	CASSRQGRETQYF	TGTGCCAGCAGCCGACAGGGCCGAGAGACCCAGTACTTC
NA	TRBV28	TRBJ2-2	NA	CASSSDRKNTGELFF	TGTGCCAGCAGTTCCGACAGGAAGAACACCGGGGAGCTGTTTTTT
NA	TRBV12-3/TRBV12-4	TRBJ1-2	NA	CASGAVFYGYTF	TGTGCCAGTGGGGCCGTTTTCTATGGCTACACCTTC
NA	TRBV27	TRBJ1-5	NA	CASSFSGPLGPQHF	TGTGCCAGCAGTTTTTCAGGGCCCCTGGGGCCCCAGCATTTT
NA	TRBV2	TRBJ1-2	NA	CASSEAGRDGYTF	TGTGCCAGCAGTGAGGCGGGGCGTGATGGCTACACCTTC
NA	TRBV14	TRBJ2-7	TRBD1	CASSQVPGQEVGEQYF	TGTGCCAGCAGCCAAGTCCCGGGACAGGAGGTCGGCGAGCAGTACTTC
NA	TRBV25-1	TRBJ2-5	NA	CASTTTDRQETQYF	TGTGCCAGCACCACAACAGACAGACAAGAGACCCAGTACTTC
NA	TRBV7-9	TRBJ2-1	TRBD2	CASSLGVTSGSGSYNEQFF	TGTGCCAGCAGCTTAGGTGTGACTAGCGGCAGTGGGTCCTACAATGAGCAGTTCTTC
NA	TRBV5-1	TRBJ2-5	TRBD2	CASSSSRLAGQETQYF	TGCGCCAGCAGCTCATCACGACTAGCGGGTCAAGAGACCCAGTACTTC
NA	TRBV12-3/TRBV12-4	TRBJ2-1	NA	CASSGGSNEQFF	TGTGCCAGCAGTGGGGGGAGCAATGAGCAGTTCTTC
NA	TRBV2	TRBJ2-3	TRBD2	CASSPSTSGLGADTQYF	TGTGCCAGCAGTCCCTCCACTAGCGGCCTAGGGGCAGATACGCAGTATTTT
NA	TRBV19	TRBJ2-7	NA	CASSWGGRSSYEQYF	TGTGCCAGTAGTTGGGGGGGCCGAAGCTCCTACGAGCAGTACTTC
NA	TRBV28	TRBJ2-2	NA	CASSFVFAGSGTGELFF	TGTGCCAGCAGTTTCGTGTTTGCAGGCAGCGGGACCGGGGAGCTGTTTTTT
NA	TRBV5-1	TRBJ1-1	TRBD1	CASSNTGGNTEAFF	TGCGCCAGCAGCAATACAGGGGGGAACACTGAAGCTTTCTTT
NA	TRBV6-5	TRBJ1-1	TRBD1	CASSYSRTGEAFF	TGTGCCAGCAGTTACTCAAGGACAGGGGAAGCTTTCTTT
NA	TRBV4-1	TRBJ2-1	NA	CASSLWGAGDEQFF	TGCGCCAGCAGCCTGTGGGGGGCGGGAGATGAGCAGTTCTTC
NA	TRBV6-6	TRBJ2-3	TRBD2	CASIYGLGSTDTQYF	TGTGCCAGCATTTATGGACTAGGCAGCACAGATACGCAGTATTTT
NA	TRBV29-1	TRBJ1-2	NA	CSVETGRDGYTF	TGCAGCGTTGAAACAGGGAGGGATGGCTACACCTTC
once	TRBV4-2	TRBJ2-7	TRBD1	CASSQDIQGSSFSYEQYF	TGTGCCAGCAGCCAAGATATACAGGGGAGCTCCTTCTCCTACGAGCAGTACTTC
NA	TRBV5-6	TRBJ1-2	TRBD1	CASSPDRSWQNYGYTF	TGTGCCAGCAGCCCGGACAGGTCATGGCAAAACTATGGCTACACCTTC
NA	TRBV18	TRBJ2-1	NA	CASSTQNLANEQFF	TGTGCCAGCTCAACCCAAAATTTAGCAAATGAGCAGTTCTTC
NA	TRBV6-1	TRBJ2-7	TRBD1	CASSEPGQGYEQYF	TGTGCCAGCAGTGAACCGGGACAGGGATACGAGCAGTACTTC
once	TRBV7-7	TRBJ2-5	TRBD1	CASSPDTGEETQYF	TGTGCTAGCAGCCCCGACACAGGGGAAGAGACCCAGTACTTC
NA	TRBV7-2	TRBJ2-1	TRBD2	CASSPDLGRGINEQFF	TGTGCCAGCAGCCCGGATCTTGGGCGGGGGATCAATGAGCAGTTCTTC
NA	TRBV9	TRBJ2-3	TRBD2	CASSSGPLAGGTDTQYF	TGTGCCAGCAGCTCCGGTCCTCTAGCGGGGGGCACAGATACGCAGTATTTT
NA	TRBV5-1	TRBJ2-2	NA	CASSLVPGEVSAGELFF	TGCGCCAGCAGCCTTGTTCCGGGGGAGGTTTCTGCCGGGGAGCTGTTTTTT
NA	TRBV2	TRBJ1-4	TRBD1	CASRGQDRGFMEKLFF	TGTGCCAGCAGAGGACAGGACAGGGGATTTATGGAAAAACTGTTTTTT
few	TRBV7-9	TRBJ2-7	TRBD1	CASSWGTGVSGEQYF	TGTGCCAGCAGCTGGGGAACAGGGGTTTCGGGGGAGCAGTACTTC
NA	TRBV19	TRBJ2-1	NA	CASSSTPGVAGEQFF	TGTGCCAGTAGCTCCACTCCGGGGGTAGCTGGTGAGCAGTTCTTC
NA	TRBV19	TRBJ2-2	NA	CASSNQGTNGELFF	TGTGCCAGTAGTAACCAGGGGACGAACGGGGAGCTGTTTTTT
few	TRBV27	TRBJ2-7	NA	CASRGTEWDTSRGSYEQYF	TGTGCCAGCAGGGGTACCGAGTGGGACACTAGTCGGGGCTCCTACGAGCAGTACTTC
NA	TRBV5-5	TRBJ2-3	NA	CASSPGQNYLSTDTQYF	TGTGCCAGCAGCCCGGGACAAAACTACCTTAGCACAGATACGCAGTATTTT
NA	TRBV11-2	TRBJ2-1	TRBD2	CASSPRTSGGAEQFF	TGTGCCAGCAGCCCTAGGACTAGCGGGGGGGCTGAGCAGTTCTTC
once	TRBV2	TRBJ2-2	TRBD2	CASTDGLAGGYTGELFF	TGTGCCAGCACCGACGGACTAGCGGGAGGTTACACCGGGGAGCTGTTTTTT
few	TRBV15	TRBJ2-6	NA	CATSRDDGFSNVLTF	TGTGCCACCAGCAGAGATGACGGGTTTTCCAACGTCCTGACTTTC
NA	TRBV11-3	TRBJ1-6	NA	CASSLRVGGWANSPLHF	TGTGCCAGCAGCTTAAGGGTTGGGGGCTGGGCGAATTCACCCCTCCACTTT
NA	TRBV27	TRBJ2-7	TRBD1	CASSFSLPDRAKQYF	TGTGCCAGCAGTTTCTCCCTGCCGGACAGGGCTAAGCAGTACTTC
NA	TRBV5-1	TRBJ2-3	NA	CASSWGSNRADTQYF	TGCGCCAGCAGCTGGGGCAGCAACCGCGCAGATACGCAGTATTTT
NA	TRBV4-2	TRBJ2-3	TRBD2	CASSQGAGGVVDTQYF	TGTGCCAGCAGCCAAGGAGCGGGGGGGGTAGTAGATACGCAGTATTTT
few	TRBV6-5	TRBJ2-3	NA	CASLMTRPGVDTQYF	TGTGCCAGCCTTATGACAAGGCCGGGGGTAGATACGCAGTATTTT
NA	TRBV18	TRBJ1-4	NA	CASSPILQYEKLFF	TGTGCCAGCTCACCAATTCTCCAGTATGAAAAACTGTTTTTT
NA	TRBV11-3	TRBJ1-1	NA	CASSRDTSWDTEAFF	TGTGCCAGCAGCAGGGACACATCATGGGACACTGAAGCTTTCTTT
NA	TRBV6-5	TRBJ1-2	TRBD1	CAAHPIDRGYGYTF	TGTGCCGCCCACCCCATTGACAGGGGCTATGGCTACACCTTC
NA	TRBV2	TRBJ1-2	NA	CASSRDRTNYGYTF	TGTGCCAGCAGTCGAGACAGGACTAACTATGGCTACACCTTC
NA	TRBV29-1	TRBJ1-1	NA	CSVALFAGNTEAFF	TGCAGCGTTGCCCTCTTCGCCGGGAACACTGAAGCTTTCTTT
NA	TRBV15	TRBJ1-4	NA	CATSRDWEEPNEKLFF	TGTGCCACCAGCAGAGATTGGGAGGAACCGAATGAAAAACTGTTTTTT
many	TRBV7-9	TRBJ1-1	NA	CASSLAGRGTEAFF	TGTGCCAGCAGCTTAGCGGGGAGGGGCACTGAAGCTTTCTTT
NA	TRBV11-2	TRBJ1-2	NA	CASSLVVSRRGVNYGYTF	TGTGCCAGCAGCTTAGTAGTCTCTCGACGGGGGGTGAACTATGGCTACACCTTC
NA	TRBV6-5	TRBJ2-3	TRBD2	CASRYTSGGSDTQYF	TGTGCCAGCAGATACACTAGCGGGGGATCAGATACGCAGTATTTT
NA	TRBV19	TRBJ1-1	NA	CASSISGGHRFTEAFF	TGTGCCAGTAGTATAAGTGGGGGCCATCGGTTCACTGAAGCTTTCTTT